One and the same sample provided the 11 T cell receptor beta chains below, sequenced in a study of shared clonotypes between healthy human individuals. In the naive CD8 group, cells lacked CD45RO and were positively selected for CCR7, so terminally differentiated effector memory CD45RA+ cells were left out. Here immunoSEQ multiplex PCR was the method, and the copy in TCRdb shows in-frame clones only, minus some. Of millions of clones listed, roughly 95% were seen once; the top ten hold around 1.1%. The material sequenced was naive CD8+ T cells sorted from blood. The receptors were gathered from a man in his late teens or twenties in good health.

The chain links TRBV7-9 to TRBJ2-2; D is ambiguous. Germline V gene sequence: CDR1 SEHNR, CDR2 FQNEAQ (reference sequence). The CDR3 is made up of 13 amino acids. Trimming left V 0 bases short and J 9 bases short, with 8 bases between. CDR3 coding DNA: TGTGCCAGCAGCTTAGCGTTATCCCGGGAGCTGTTTTTT. Residues: CASSLALSRELFF.

A remark on this clone: The sample carries other DNA sequences with the same CDR3. The chain employs TRBV10-3 and TRBJ2-3; 7 bases are shared with TRBD1. CDR1 and CDR2 from the germline V gene are ENHRY and SYGVKD. This CDR3 contains 16 residues. The ends lost 6 bases at V and 3 bases at J; junction bases unmatched: 12. This CDR3 is CAISDRDRGGTDTQYF. DNA for the CDR3: TGTGCCATCAGCGACCGGGACAGAGGTGGGACAGATACGCAGTATTTT.

The chain uses TRBV18 and TRBJ2-5, with D uncertain. This CDR3 comprises 16 residues. Germline V gene sequence: CDR1 KGHSH, CDR2 LQKENI. The V gene lost 2 bases and the J gene lost 5 bases, with 18 bases spanning the gap. The CDR3 DNA follows: TGTGCCAGCTCACCAGACCCGAGCGACGCCCGGGAGACCCAGTACTTC. This gives the protein CASSPDPSDARETQYF.

J is TRBJ2-3 and V is TRBV11-2; TRBD1 aligns across 7 bases. The V gene end was trimmed by 5 bases and the J gene end by 2 bases; junction bases not matched to a gene: 10. Germline CDR1 and CDR2: SGHAT and FQNNGV. CDR3 length: 16 amino acids. The CDR3 coding sequence is TGTGCCAGCAGCCCCGACCCCGGGACAGACACAGATACGCAGTATTTT. This encodes CASSPDPGTDTDTQYF.

Concerning this clone: At the DNA level, this CDR3 is encoded by other sequences in the same sample as well. CDR3 in amino acids: CASSASGANVLTF. The CDR3 nucleotides read TGTGCCAGCAGTGCCTCTGGGGCCAACGTCCTGACTTTC. J is TRBJ2-6 and V is TRBV27; no reliable D call. The CDR3 length is 13 residues. Germline CDR1 MNHEY, CDR2 SMNVEV (reference sequence). The V end was cut by 5 bases, the J end by 0 bases, with 2 bases between.

The chain couples TRBV12-5 to TRBJ2-7; D unresolved. CDR3 length equals 14 residues. V dropped 1 base and J dropped 1 base, with 8 bases sitting between them. CDR1 is LGHNT, CDR2 FRNRAP, per germline. CDR3 sequence reads: CASGLGAGSYEQYF. The DNA for the CDR3 is TGTGCTAGTGGTTTGGGGGCCGGTTCCTACGAGCAGTACTTC.

This sequence joins TRBV7-9 and TRBJ2-5; possibly TRBD1 or TRBD2 for D (5 bases each). The CDR3 totals 14 residues. Trimming stripped 6 bases from V and 5 bases from J, with 16 bases between. Germline lookup yields CDR1 SEHNR and CDR2 FQNEAQ (reference sequence). CDR3: CASRRTGDVETQYF. The DNA for the CDR3 is TGTGCCAGCAGACGTACTGGGGACGTTGAGACCCAGTACTTC.

This sequence joins TRBV18 and TRBJ1-1, with D perhaps TRBD1 (6 bases). The germline V gene encodes CDR1 KGHSH and CDR2 LQKENI. CDR3 length equals 16 residues. V lost 5 bases, J lost 1 base, and 17 bases lay in between. The CDR3 bases are TGTGCCAGCTCAACACTGAGCAGGGGTTGGAACACTGAAGCTTTCTTT. Its translation: CASSTLSRGWNTEAFF.

The chain has TRBV6-6 and TRBJ2-7; tentative D call: TRBD2 (6 bases). Between the trimmed V and J ends, which lost 7 bases and 2 bases, there was a span of 21 bases. The CDR3 extends over 16 amino acids. Germline values: CDR1 MNHNY, CDR2 SVGAGI (reference sequence). The CDR3 sequence is CASTDSYSGRTYEQYF. CDR3 in DNA: TGTGCCAGCACCGACTCCTATAGCGGCCGAACCTACGAGCAGTACTTC.

The rearrangement uses TRBV4-1 and TRBJ2-5; possible D gene TRBD2, 7 bases. Germline V gene data show CDR1 as MGHRA and CDR2 as YSYEKL. V was shortened by 3 bases and J by 0 bases, with 20 bases between the two germline ends. The CDR3 has 18 amino acids. CDR3 region: CASSQVVAGEGYQETQYF. CDR3 DNA sequence: TGCGCCAGCAGCCAGGTAGTGGCAGGGGAGGGGTACCAAGAGACCCAGTACTTC.

This chain joins TRBV5-4 and TRBJ2-7; 7 positions match TRBD2. Germline V gene data show CDR1 as SGHNT and CDR2 as YYREEE (reference sequence). Trimming took 4 bases from V and 7 from J; bases not matched to a gene: 8. The CDR3 is 13 amino acids. Here the CDR3 reads CASSLTSAGEQYF. In nucleotides, the CDR3 is TGTGCCAGCAGCCTCACTAGCGCGGGGGAGCAGTACTTC.